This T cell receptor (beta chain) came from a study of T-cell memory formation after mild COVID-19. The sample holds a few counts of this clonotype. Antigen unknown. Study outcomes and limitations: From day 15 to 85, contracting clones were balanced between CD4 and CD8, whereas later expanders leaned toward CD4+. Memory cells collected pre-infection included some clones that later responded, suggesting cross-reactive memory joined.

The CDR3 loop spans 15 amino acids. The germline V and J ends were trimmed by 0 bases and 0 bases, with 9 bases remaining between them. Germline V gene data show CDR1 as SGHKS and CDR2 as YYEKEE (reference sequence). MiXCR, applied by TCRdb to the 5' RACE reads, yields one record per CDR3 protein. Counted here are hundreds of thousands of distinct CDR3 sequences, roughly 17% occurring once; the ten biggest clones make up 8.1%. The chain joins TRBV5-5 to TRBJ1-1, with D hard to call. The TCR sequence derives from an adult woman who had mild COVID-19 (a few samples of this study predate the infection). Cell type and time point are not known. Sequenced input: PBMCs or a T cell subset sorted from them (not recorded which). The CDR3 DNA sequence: TGTGCCAGCAGCTTGGAGGTGGTTATGAACACTGAAGCTTTCTTT. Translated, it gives CASSLEVVMNTEAFF.